The 24 T cell receptor beta chains below all came from one sample that was sequenced in a study of beta chain features in type 1 diabetes. Sequenced material consisted of expressed TCRB transcripts (all of the isolated RNA was reverse transcribed). The protocol was immunoSEQ multiplex PCR, while the TCRdb copy is restricted to in-frame clones and leaves out a portion. Seen here are 150,000 or so clones, about 44% observed once, and the top ten hold over 0.4%. Specimen: Tregs from blood. These TCRs come from a man aged 18 to 35 in good health.

This clone has a handful of counts. The chain uses TRBV15 and TRBJ2-1; TRBD2 matches at 11 bases. The CDR3 runs to 14 residues. Per the germline V gene, CDR1 is LNHNV and CDR2 is YYDKDF (reference sequence). V gave up 2 bases and J gave up 8 bases; unmatched junction bases: 2. CDR3 DNA: TGTGCCACCAGCAGACAACTAGCGGGAGATGAGCAGTTCTTC. Its translation is CATSRQLAGDEQFF.

A few counts support this clone. The chain has TRBV10-3 and TRBJ2-7, with D tentatively TRBD1 (6 bases). This CDR3 is built from 17 residues. V gave up 4 bases and J gave up 3 bases, with 22 bases separating them. The germline V gene encodes CDR1 ENHRY and CDR2 SYGVKD. CDR3: CAISAGQPNPTLYEQYF. CDR3 bases: TGTGCCATCAGTGCGGGACAACCTAACCCCACGCTCTACGAGCAGTACTTC.

V and J are TRBV19 and TRBJ2-7; weak D call: TRBD2 (5 bases). The V end lost 6 bases, the J end lost 12 bases, and 24 bases lay between the germline ends. The CDR3 totals 14 residues. Germline CDR1 is LNHDA and CDR2 is SQIVND (reference sequence). CDR3 in DNA: TGTGCCAGTAGCCTAGAGTGGAGAGGGCCCAGGCGGTACTTC. It codes for CASSLEWRGPRRYF.

This clone was observed a few times. The chain is built from TRBV5-1 and TRBJ2-7; TRBD2 matches 9 bases. This CDR3 is 16 amino acids long. Germline V gene sequence: CDR1 SGHRS, CDR2 YFSETQ. The trim removed 2 bases at V and 4 bases at J, leaving 10 bases unmatched. This chain's CDR3 is CASSFLLGSGSYEQYF. Here the CDR3 DNA reads TGCGCCAGCAGCTTCCTCCTGGGTAGCGGGAGTTACGAGCAGTACTTC.

The chain joins TRBV5-1 to TRBJ2-3; 10 bases line up with TRBD1. CDR1 and CDR2 from the germline V gene are SGHRS and YFSETQ. CDR3 length: 15 residues. V trimming: 0 bases; J trimming: 3 bases; junction bases outside the gene matches: 1. In DNA, the CDR3 is TGCGCCAGCAGCTTGGTGGGACAGGGGACAGATACGCAGTATTTT. Translation gives CASSLVGQGTDTQYF.

This clone came up a few times. The chain combines TRBV7-3 with TRBJ2-1, with D perhaps matching TRBD1 (6 bases). Trimming stripped 5 bases from V and 9 bases from J, with 20 bases between. Germline V CDR1 and CDR2: SGHTA, FQGTGA. This CDR3 is built from 15 residues. Here the CDR3 reads CASSPYGQGISEQFF. Written as DNA, the CDR3 is TGTGCCAGCAGCCCCTACGGCCAGGGGATTAGTGAGCAGTTCTTC.

The chain recombines TRBV6-5 with TRBJ2-1, with 14 bases aligning to TRBD2. J was trimmed by 10 bases and V by 6 bases; bases with no gene match: 8. Germline assignment: CDR1 MNHEY and CDR2 SVGAGI. The CDR3 has 15 amino acids. The CDR3 sequence: CASSSGLAGGREQFF. In nucleotides, the CDR3 is TGTGCCAGCAGCTCTGGACTAGCGGGGGGTCGGGAGCAGTTCTTC.

This clone was seen more than once but under ten times. The chain has TRBV7-2 and TRBJ1-5; 8 bases are a match to TRBD1. The CDR3 has 13 amino acids. Trimming at V came to 6 bases and at J to 6 bases, leaving 4 bases not matched to a gene. Germline V gene lookup returns CDR1 SGHTA and CDR2 FQGNSA. The CDR3 sequence is CASSQGAAQPQHF. The CDR3 region has the DNA TGTGCCAGCAGTCAGGGGGCGGCTCAGCCCCAGCATTTT.

This clone was seen only once. The V and J genes are TRBV7-8 and TRBJ1-2; 7 bases match TRBD1. The germline gives CDR1 SGHVS, CDR2 FQNEAQ. The CDR3 loop spans 17 amino acids. With 5 bases clipped from V and 4 bases from J, the junction kept 16 bases outside the gene matches. DNA of the CDR3: TGTGCCAGCAGCATTAACTTTAACAGGGGTAATATCTATGGCTACACCTTC. Protein sequence: CASSINFNRGNIYGYTF.

In regard to this clone: At the DNA level, this CDR3 is encoded by other sequences in the same sample as well. The CDR3 nucleotides are TGTGCCAGCAGTTACCGGGACAGATATAATTCACCCCTCCACTTT. This encodes CASSYRDRYNSPLHF. The chain uses TRBV6-6 and TRBJ1-6, with 7 bases lining up with TRBD1. J was trimmed by 4 bases and V by 2 bases; bases with no gene match: 2. The CDR3 totals 15 residues. Looked up from germline, CDR1 is MNHNY and CDR2 is SVGAGI (reference sequence).

J is TRBJ2-7 and V is TRBV19, with D tentatively TRBD2 (5 bases). The CDR3 has 13 residues. Germline values: CDR1 LNHDA, CDR2 SQIVND (reference sequence). V was cut by 3 bases and J by 4 bases, with 10 bases left in between. The CDR3 DNA reads TGTGCCAGTAGTATTGGAGGTTATTACGAGCAGTACTTC. Amino acids: CASSIGGYYEQYF.

The V gene is TRBV18, the J gene TRBJ2-3; D gene uncertain. The CDR3 contains 15 residues. The V and J ends lost 2 bases and 2 bases respectively, with 11 bases between them. The germline CDR1 and CDR2 sequences are KGHSH and LQKENI. The chain's CDR3 is CASSPVSAATDTQYF. The CDR3 coding sequence is TGTGCCAGCTCACCAGTCAGCGCTGCCACAGATACGCAGTATTTT. Full variable domain (missing parts from reference TRBV18 and TRBJ2-3): NAGVMQNPRHLVRRRGQEARLRCSPMKGHSHVYWYRQLPEEGLKFMVYLQKENIIDESGMPKERFSAEFPKEGPSILRIQQVVRGDSAAYFCASSPVSAATDTQYFGPGTRLTVL.

This clone came up a few times. CDR3 in amino acids: CASSFFLAGGNEQFF. The CDR3 DNA reads as TGTGCCAGCAGCTTTTTTCTAGCGGGGGGAAATGAGCAGTTCTTC. J is TRBJ2-1 and V is TRBV5-6; 11 bases map to TRBD2. The CDR3 loop spans 15 amino acids. Germline V gene sequence: CDR1 SGHDT, CDR2 YYEEEE. Unmatched junction bases numbered 5, after V lost 2 bases and J lost 7 bases.

The CDR3 DNA reads as TGTGCCAGCAGCGTAACTTGGTCAACTAATGAAAAACTGTTTTTT. Its translation is CASSVTWSTNEKLFF. The rearrangement joins TRBV9 to TRBJ1-4; no definite D call. Trimming took off 1 base at V and 0 bases at J, with 7 bases between the two ends. The CDR3 loop spans 15 amino acids. CDR1 and CDR2 (germline): SGDLS, YYNGEE. Full variable domain (outside the CDR3, taken from reference TRBV9 and TRBJ1-4): DSGVTQTPKHLITATGQRVTLRCSPRSGDLSVYWYQQSLDQGLQFLIQYYNGEERAKGNILERFSAQQFPDLHSELNLSSLELGDSALYFCASSVTWSTNEKLFFGSGTQLSVL.

The J gene is TRBJ2-2, the V gene TRBV5-1, with a weak D call TRBD2 (6 bases). This CDR3 contains 17 residues. Germline CDR1 SGHRS, CDR2 YFSETQ. The V end was cut by 0 bases, the J end by 5 bases, with 17 bases between. In nucleotides, the CDR3 is TGCGCCAGCAGCTTGGAGGGGCGGGGCCAAGATACCGGGGAGCTGTTTTTT. This encodes CASSLEGRGQDTGELFF. Using reference TRBV5-1 and TRBJ2-2 for the parts outside the CDR3, the full variable domain is KAGVTQTPRYLIKTRGQQVTLSCSPISGHRSVSWYQQTPGQGLQFLFEYFSETQRNKGNFPGRFSGRQFSNSRSEMNVSTLELGDSALYLCASSLEGRGQDTGELFFGEGSRLTVL.

The chain links TRBV5-5 to TRBJ2-3, with 7 nucleotides matching TRBD1. With 0 bases clipped from V and 1 base from J, the junction kept 11 bases outside the gene matches. Germline CDR1 reads SGHKS; CDR2 reads YYEKEE (reference sequence). This CDR3 has 18 amino acids. The CDR3 region has the DNA TGTGCCAGCAGCTTGGGTCTAGGACAGGCCTTCGGCACAGATACGCAGTATTTT. It yields the protein CASSLGLGQAFGTDTQYF.

This rearrangement joins TRBV2 to TRBJ1-6; D gene ambiguous. CDR1 and CDR2 from the germline V gene are SNHLY and FYNNEI. CDR3 size: 16 residues. V was pared by 10 bases and J by 1 base, with 17 bases between. In DNA form, the CDR3 reads TGTGCCACCCGACGGAGGCTGGAATCCTATAATTCACCCCTCCACTTT. This gives the protein CATRRRLESYNSPLHF.

This chain uses TRBV6-5 with TRBJ2-5; perhaps TRBD2 as D (7 bases). The V and J ends lost 5 bases and 7 bases respectively, with 14 bases between them. CDR1 MNHEY and CDR2 SVGAGI come from the germline V gene. This CDR3 comprises 13 residues. The CDR3 DNA sequence: TGTGCCAGCAGTATGGGGGGGCTAGGGACCCAGTACTTC. It specifies CASSMGGLGTQYF.

V and J are TRBV30 and TRBJ1-1; TRBD1 aligns across 11 bases. The germline gives CDR1 GTSNPN, CDR2 SVGIG (reference sequence). After removal of 3 bases from V and 7 bases from J, the junction contained 10 bases not matched to a gene. The CDR3 extends over 15 amino acids. The CDR3 DNA sequence: TGTGCCTGGAGCCATTGGACAGGGGGCTTCCGTGAAGCTTTCTTT. It specifies CAWSHWTGGFREAFF.

The chain uses TRBV19 and TRBJ1-5; D is undetermined. This CDR3 is 15 amino acids long. Trimming cost V 5 bases and J 7 bases, with 18 bases left between them. Germline V CDR1 and CDR2: LNHDA, SQIVND (reference sequence). CDR3 protein: CASSPLKTRRQPQHF. Written as DNA, the CDR3 is TGTGCCAGTAGTCCCCTTAAGACCCGCAGGCAGCCCCAGCATTTT.

This clone was detected only a few times. The CDR3 spells CASSEGQGEWTGELFF. CDR3 sequence (DNA): TGTGCCAGCAGTGAGGGACAGGGAGAATGGACCGGGGAGCTGTTTTTT. The rearrangement uses TRBV25-1 and TRBJ2-2; 9 bases fit TRBD1. This CDR3 contains 16 residues. Trimming removed 3 bases from V and 5 bases from J; junction bases left unmatched: 7. Germline V gene data show CDR1 as MGHDK and CDR2 as SYGVNS.

The chain has TRBV5-1 and TRBJ2-7; no definite D call. CDR3 length: 14 residues. The ends were cut back, 3 bases at V and 2 bases at J, with 12 bases in the middle. Per the germline V gene, CDR1 is SGHRS and CDR2 is YFSETQ. The CDR3 region is CASSSSTPTYEQYF. The DNA for the CDR3 is TGCGCCAGCAGCTCCTCGACACCAACCTACGAGCAGTACTTC.

This clone was seen only a few times. This chain joins TRBV5-1 and TRBJ2-1; the match to TRBD2 covers 7 bases. The CDR3 extends over 15 amino acids. The trim removed 7 bases at V and 2 bases at J, leaving 9 bases unmatched. The germline V gene has CDR1 SGHRS and CDR2 YFSETQ. The CDR3 DNA follows: TGCGCCAGCGGGGGTTTAGCGGGTACCTACAATGAGCAGTTCTTC. Translating gives CASGGLAGTYNEQFF.

This clone was seen only a few times. The chain links TRBV5-1 to TRBJ2-7; the D gene is possibly TRBD1 (6 bases). V lost 5 bases and J 7 bases, leaving 16 bases between the germline ends. Germline V gives CDR1 SGHRS, CDR2 YFSETQ. This CDR3 contains 13 residues. CDR3 loop: CASSHGQSGEQYF. CDR3 sequence (DNA): TGCGCCAGCAGTCACGGACAGAGTGGGGAGCAGTACTTC.